This T cell receptor (beta chain) was documented in a study of T-cell memory formation after mild COVID-19. The TCR alpha and TCR beta cDNA libraries, bearing sample barcodes and UMIs, were generated by 5'RACE using constant-segment primers. MiXCR, run by TCRdb on the 5' RACE reads, gives a single entry per CDR3 protein. The data hold about 470,000 distinct CDR3 sequences, with about 23% observed a single time. General observations from the study: Some responding clones appeared in pre-infection memory, suggesting cross-reactive memory joined. While clones contracting from day 15 to 85 were balanced between CD4 and CD8, later expanders leaned CD4+. The SARS-CoV-2 specificity of second-wave clones reaching peak at day 37 remained unverified.

A note on this clonotype: The antigen remains unidentified.

The source of this sequence is an adult woman who had mild COVID-19 (a few samples of this study predate the infection). Cell type and time point are not known. Sequencing was done on a sample of PBMCs or a T cell subset sorted from them (not recorded which).

The CDR3 here is CASSLVPGPQHF. The CDR3 DNA reads as TGTGCCAGCTCCTTGGTCCCGGGGCCCCAGCATTTT. The chain combines TRBV7-9 with TRBJ1-5; the D is unclear. The CDR3 runs 12 residues. CDR1 is SEHNR, CDR2 FQNEAQ, per germline (reference sequence). The V and J ends lost 8 bases and 9 bases respectively, with 14 bases between them. Using reference TRBV7-9 and TRBJ1-5 for the parts outside the CDR3, the full variable domain is DTGVSQNPRHKITKRGQNVTFRCDPISEHNRLYWYRQTLGQGPEFLTYFQNEAQLEKSRLLSDRFSAERPKGSFSTLEIQRTEQGDSAMYLCASSLVPGPQHFGDGTRLSIL.